These T cell receptor beta chains were read from a single sample in a study of identical twins. TCRdb ran MiXCR on the 5' RACE reads and lists one entry per CDR3 protein. This sample has hundreds of thousands of distinct CDR3 sequences, with 6.1% found just once. Sequenced input: naive T cells sorted from blood. These receptors all come from a young man in good health. CDR3s include the opening cysteine and the closing phenylalanine or tryptophan. A D gene is named only where the DNA matches it firmly. Rows may omit the clone size; those that give it use once, few, many or a size class.

TRBV20-1	many	TRBJ2-1	TRBD2	TGCAGTGCTACCGGGACTAGCGAGTTAAGCTCCTACAATGAGCAGTTCTTC	CSATGTSELSSYNEQFF
TRBV7-9	NA	TRBJ2-7	NA	TGTGCCAGCAGCTCTCCGCTGCAATACGAGCAGTACTTC	CASSSPLQYEQYF
TRBV27	NA	TRBJ1-6	TRBD1	TGTGCCAGCAGTTTAGACCGGGACAGTGTTTCCCTCCACTTT	CASSLDRDSVSLHF
TRBV7-3	NA	TRBJ2-7	TRBD1	TGTGCCAGCAGCTTTACAGGGGATTACGAGCAGTACTTC	CASSFTGDYEQYF
TRBV7-9	many	TRBJ2-7	NA	TGTGCCATCCAACCAGGGGTTTCCTACGAGCAGTACTTC	CAIQPGVSYEQYF
TRBV3-1	NA	TRBJ2-2	NA	TGTGCCAGCAGCCAAGATTTCGGGTACACCGGGGAGCTGTTTTTT	CASSQDFGYTGELFF
TRBV27	NA	TRBJ2-1	TRBD2	TGTGCCAGCAGCCTGGGACTAGCGGGAGGTCTTCGCCTAAATGAGCAGTTCTTC	CASSLGLAGGLRLNEQFF
TRBV28	NA	TRBJ2-7	NA	TGTGCCAGCAGTCCCGGGACATTCACCTACGAGCAGTACTTC	CASSPGTFTYEQYF
TRBV6-5	NA	TRBJ2-1	NA	TGTGCCAGCAGTTTAGCGGTTACCTACAATGAGCAGTTCTTC	CASSLAVTYNEQFF
TRBV20-1	few	TRBJ2-1	NA	TGCAGTGCTAGAGATAGCGGTCTACAATTTGAGCAGTTCTTC	CSARDSGLQFEQFF
TRBV29-1	many	TRBJ1-5	NA	TGCAGCGTTGGTGCAGGTGATAGCAATCAGCCCCAGCATTTT	CSVGAGDSNQPQHF
TRBV27	NA	TRBJ2-7	TRBD1	TGTGCCAGCAGCACCGGGACAGGGGGAAACCGTGAGCAGTACTTC	CASSTGTGGNREQYF
TRBV27	few	TRBJ1-5	NA	TGTGCCAGCAGTTTAAAAGGGTTTAGGCAGCCCCAGCATTTT	CASSLKGFRQPQHF
TRBV15	many	TRBJ1-2	NA	TGTGCCACCAGCAGCACCCAGGGGTCTAACTATGGCTACACCTTC	CATSSTQGSNYGYTF
TRBV20-1	many	TRBJ2-1	NA	TGCAGTGCTCCCCAAGGCGACAATGAGCAGTTCTTC	CSAPQGDNEQFF
TRBV6-5	few	TRBJ1-1	NA	TGTGCCAGCAGTTACGCCGTGGACATGAACACTGAAGCTTTCTTT	CASSYAVDMNTEAFF
TRBV28	few	TRBJ2-4	NA	TGTGCCAGCAGTTTGGGGGCTCTGGACATTCAGTACTTC	CASSLGALDIQYF
TRBV4-2	NA	TRBJ2-3	TRBD2	TGTGCCAGCAGCCAAGAATGGCTAGCGGGAGACAGGGCATTGGCTGCGCAGTATTTT	CASSQEWLAGDRALAAQYF
TRBV5-1	few	TRBJ2-7	NA	TGCGCCAGCAGCTTGATGGCCGTCCCAGAGCAGTACTTC	CASSLMAVPEQYF
TRBV4-1	many	TRBJ2-1	TRBD1	TGCGCCAGCAGCCAACCTAGGGACAGCCCACGATTC	CASSQPRDSPRF
TRBV4-2	few	TRBJ2-3	NA	TGTGCCAGCAGCCAACCGACAGGTGCTAGCACAGATACGCAGTATTTT	CASSQPTGASTDTQYF
TRBV20-1	many	TRBJ2-5	NA	TGCAGTGCCCCGGGGGCGCGGGAGACCCAGTACTTC	CSAPGARETQYF
TRBV24-1	many	TRBJ2-3	NA	TGTGCCACCAGTGATCCGGGCGGGAGCACAGATACGCAGTATTTT	CATSDPGGSTDTQYF
TRBV7-6	many	TRBJ2-2	TRBD2	TGTGCCAGCAGCCGACGGACTAGCGACTCTACCGGGGAGCTGTTTTTT	CASSRRTSDSTGELFF
TRBV4-1	many	TRBJ1-1	NA	TGCGCCAGCAGCCAAGAAGGCCCGGTTGGTGGTGGAGCTTTCTTT	CASSQEGPVGGGAFF
TRBV18	few	TRBJ2-5	NA	TGTGCCAGCTCACCCGACACTAAAGAGACCCAGTACTTC	CASSPDTKETQYF
TRBV20-1	many	TRBJ2-1	NA	TGCAGTGCTAGAAGGGACTCCTACAATGAGCAGTTCTTC	CSARRDSYNEQFF
TRBV12-3/TRBV12-4	NA	TRBJ2-3	NA	TGTGCCAGCAGTTCCTTGGGGCAGAGCACAGATACGCAGTATTTT	CASSSLGQSTDTQYF
TRBV6-2/TRBV6-3	many	TRBJ2-7	TRBD1	TGTGCCAGCAGTCCAAGACACCCAGGACAGGGGCCTATCTACGAGCAGTACTTC	CASSPRHPGQGPIYEQYF
TRBV6-1	few	TRBJ2-7	NA	TGTGCCAGCAGGTTGGGTCACGCCACTTTTGAGTACTTC	CASRLGHATFEYF
TRBV14	few	TRBJ1-2	NA	TGTGCCAGCAGCCAAGACAGTGCAGGGACCTATGGCTACACCTTC	CASSQDSAGTYGYTF
TRBV15	many	TRBJ2-2	NA	TGTGCCACCAGGGAGGGGCTGAACACCGGGGAGCTGTTTTTT	CATREGLNTGELFF
TRBV12-3/TRBV12-4	many	TRBJ2-2	NA	TGTGCCAGCAGTTCCCTTGAGGGAGTGAACACCGGGGAGCTGTTTTTT	CASSSLEGVNTGELFF
TRBV20-1	NA	TRBJ2-1	TRBD2	TGCAGTGCCACCCTTTACGGGAGGGACTACAATGAGCAGTTCTTC	CSATLYGRDYNEQFF
TRBV5-1	many	TRBJ2-3	NA	TGCGCCAGCAGCTTCAACCCTTACACAGATACGCAGTATTTT	CASSFNPYTDTQYF
TRBV4-3	many	TRBJ2-3	NA	TGCGCCAGCAGCCAAGATCGGGACGCAGATACGCAGTATTTT	CASSQDRDADTQYF
TRBV14	NA	TRBJ2-1	NA	TGTGCCAGCAGCCAAGATGGGCTCGGGGTTGAGCAGTTCTTC	CASSQDGLGVEQFF
TRBV11-2	NA	TRBJ2-1	TRBD2	TGTGCCAGCAGCTTATCTTTAGGGCTAGCGGCGCCCTCGAGATACAATGAGCAGTTCTTC	CASSLSLGLAAPSRYNEQFF
TRBV4-2	many	TRBJ2-1	TRBD1	TGTGCCAGCAGCCCTGGTAGGGACAGGGGCAACAATGAGCAGTTCTTC	CASSPGRDRGNNEQFF
TRBV12-3/TRBV12-4	many	TRBJ2-7	TRBD2	TGTGCCAGCAGTCAGGGACTAGCCCCCTACGAGCAGTACTTC	CASSQGLAPYEQYF
TRBV24-1	many	TRBJ2-5	NA	TGTGCCACCAGTGATCCCCCGTCGGGACTCGATCAAGAGACCCAGTACTTC	CATSDPPSGLDQETQYF
TRBV7-2	few	TRBJ2-5	NA	TGTGCCAGCAGCAGACGGGGGGCGGCTCTGGGGGAGACCCAGTACTTC	CASSRRGAALGETQYF
TRBV18	NA	TRBJ2-5	NA	TGTGCCAGCTCACCACCGGTCAGAAAAGAGACCCAGTACTTC	CASSPPVRKETQYF
TRBV2	NA	TRBJ2-4	TRBD1	TGTGCCAGCAGTGAATTGGGCCGGGGACAGGGATCCAAAAACATTCAGTACTTC	CASSELGRGQGSKNIQYF
TRBV12-3/TRBV12-4	few	TRBJ2-3	NA	TGTGCCAGCAGTCCGATAGAAGTTGCAGATACGCAGTATTTT	CASSPIEVADTQYF
TRBV25-1	many	TRBJ2-7	NA	TGTGCCAGCAGTCCCTCGAAAACCGGACAGAGGTACGAGCAGTACTTC	CASSPSKTGQRYEQYF
TRBV5-5	many	TRBJ1-3	NA	TGTGCCAGCAGCCTCGGGGCCGGGCGTAGTAACACCATATATTTT	CASSLGAGRSNTIYF
TRBV29-1	many	TRBJ2-1	NA	TGCAGCGTTGACGGGGGAGTGGGTGAGCAGTTCTTC	CSVDGGVGEQFF